This T cell receptor (beta chain) was sequenced in a study of identical twins. Study outcomes and limitations: The abundant beta clonotypes from cord blood had fewer insertions, and memory repertoires had none of this.

The CDR3 sequence is 18 residues long. Trimming took 5 bases from V and 5 from J; bases not matched to a gene: 14. As to this clonotype: The antigen remains undetermined.

Using its own MiXCR run on the 5' RACE reads, TCRdb lists one record per CDR3 protein. The profile shows about 190,000 distinct CDR3 sequences, 15% to 20% of them singletons. These data also formed part of another study, on T cells expressing NK-cell markers. That report notes: Of the CD8+ T cells in more than five donors, roughly 1.0-7.5% belonged to dominant NKG2C+ clonotypes.

This chain connects TRBV12-3 or TRBV12-4 to TRBJ2-3; 12 bases match TRBD2. The receptor comes from a woman aged 18 to 35 in good health. Sequencing was performed on CD8+ T cells sorted from blood. Here the CDR3 DNA reads TGTGCCAGCAGTCCCCCCGAGGCGACTAGCGGGAGTCGAGATACGCAGTATTTT. Protein: CASSPPEATSGSRDTQYF.